Presented here are 5 T cell receptor beta chains from one specimen sequenced in a study of T cells in Graves' hyperthyroidism and ophthalmopathy. Researchers amplified the TCR beta CDR3 regions from RNA transcripts. Initially, a first-round RT-PCR of the TCR CDR3 employed the HTBI primer set. TCRdb ran MiXCR on the multiplex PCR reads and lists one entry per CDR3 protein. The sample shows roughly 570,000 distinct CDR3 sequences, about 15% of them seen only once. The material sequenced was blood. These receptors were taken from a woman in her 30s with Graves' hyperthyroidism.

This clonotype was seen a handful of times. The V gene is TRBV6-1, the J gene TRBJ1-1, with 7 positions matching TRBD1. CDR1 is MNHNS and CDR2 is SASEGT in the germline V gene. The V segment lost 6 bases and the J segment 11 bases; nucleotides outside the gene matches: 12. There are 13 residues in the CDR3. CDR3 protein: CASRWDSRFRAFF. For the CDR3, the DNA is TGTGCCAGCAGGTGGGACAGTCGGTTCCGGGCTTTCTTT.

The chain combines TRBV20-1 with TRBJ2-1; no clear D. CDR1 and CDR2 (germline): DFQATT, SNEGSKA (reference sequence). The ends were cut back, 0 bases at V and 5 bases at J, with 11 bases in the middle. This CDR3 has 14 residues. The CDR3 reads CSARDLTSDNEQFF. The DNA of the CDR3 is TGCAGTGCTAGAGATCTGACCAGCGACAATGAGCAGTTCTTC.

This clonotype was counted many times. The chain couples TRBV18 to TRBJ2-3, with D unresolved. In germline, CDR1 is KGHSH, CDR2 LQKENI. CDR3 length equals 13 residues. Trimming removed 3 bases at V and 5 bases at J, with 9 bases between. The CDR3 protein is CASSPRSGDTQYF. The CDR3 nucleotides read TGTGCCAGCTCACCTAGGAGTGGAGATACGCAGTATTTT.

This clonotype was counted many times. J is TRBJ2-4 and V is TRBV12-3 or TRBV12-4, with D uncertain. CDR3 size: 14 residues. Trimming left V 3 bases short and J 4 bases short, with 10 bases between. CDR3 sequence: CASSLAQIKNIQYF. The CDR3 DNA reads as TGTGCCAGCAGTTTGGCACAGATTAAAAACATTCAGTACTTC.

The rearrangement joins TRBV28 to TRBJ1-3; 7 bases are a match to TRBD1. Trimming cost V 5 bases and J 8 bases; bases outside gene matches: 3. The CDR3 is made up of 12 amino acids. The germline V gene has CDR1 MDHEN and CDR2 SYDVKM. The CDR3 spells CASSKQGYTIYF. The CDR3 DNA reads TGTGCCAGCAGTAAACAGGGGTACACCATATATTTT. Together with reference TRBV28 and TRBJ1-3, the CDR3 gives the full variable domain: DVKVTQSSRYLVKRTGEKVFLECVQDMDHENMFWYRQDPGLGLRLIYFSYDVKMKEKGDIPEGYSVSREKKERFSLILESASTNQTSMYLCASSKQGYTIYFGEGSWLTVV.